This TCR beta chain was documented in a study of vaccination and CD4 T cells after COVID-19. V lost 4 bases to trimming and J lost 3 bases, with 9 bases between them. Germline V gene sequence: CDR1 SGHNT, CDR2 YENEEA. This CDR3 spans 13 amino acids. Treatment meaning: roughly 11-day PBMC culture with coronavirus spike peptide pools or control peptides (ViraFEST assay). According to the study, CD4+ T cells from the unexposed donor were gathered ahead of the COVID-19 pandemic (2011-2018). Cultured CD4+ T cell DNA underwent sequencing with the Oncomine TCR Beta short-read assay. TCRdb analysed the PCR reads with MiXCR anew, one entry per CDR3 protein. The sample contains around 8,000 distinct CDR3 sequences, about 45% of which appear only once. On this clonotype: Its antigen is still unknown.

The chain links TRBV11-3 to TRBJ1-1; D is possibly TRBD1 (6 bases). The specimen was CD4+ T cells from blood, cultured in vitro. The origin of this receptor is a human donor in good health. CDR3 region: CASSSTGYTEAFF. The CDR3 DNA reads TGTGCCAGCAGCTCGACAGGATACACTGAAGCTTTCTTT.